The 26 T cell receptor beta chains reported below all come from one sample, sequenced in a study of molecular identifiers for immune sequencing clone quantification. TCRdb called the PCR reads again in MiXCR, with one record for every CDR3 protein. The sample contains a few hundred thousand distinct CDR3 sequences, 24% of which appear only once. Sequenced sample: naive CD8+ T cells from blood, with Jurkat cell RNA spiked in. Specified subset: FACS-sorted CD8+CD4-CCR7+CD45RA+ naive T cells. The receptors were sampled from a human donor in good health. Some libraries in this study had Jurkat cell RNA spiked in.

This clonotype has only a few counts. The CDR3 region is CASVEGGPGETQYF. The CDR3 nucleotides read TGTGCCAGCGTTGAGGGGGGTCCTGGGGAGACCCAGTACTTC. The chain employs TRBV12-3 or TRBV12-4 and TRBJ2-5; D is perhaps TRBD1 or TRBD2 (6 bases each). The CDR3 is 14 residues long. V was shortened by 8 bases and J by 5 bases, with 18 bases between the two germline ends.

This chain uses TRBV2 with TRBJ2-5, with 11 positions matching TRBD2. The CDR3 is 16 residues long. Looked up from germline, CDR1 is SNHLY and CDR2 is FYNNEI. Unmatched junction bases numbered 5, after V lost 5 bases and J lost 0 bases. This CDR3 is CASSTRLAGYQETQYF. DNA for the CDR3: TGTGCCAGCAGTACCCGACTAGCGGGGTACCAAGAGACCCAGTACTTC.

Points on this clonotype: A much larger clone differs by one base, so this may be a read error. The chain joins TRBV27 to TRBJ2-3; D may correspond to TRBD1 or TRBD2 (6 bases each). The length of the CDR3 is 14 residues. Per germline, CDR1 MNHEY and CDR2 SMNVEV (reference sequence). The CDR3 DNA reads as TGTGCCAGCAGTTTAACTAGCAGGGGAGATACGCAGTGTTTT. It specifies CASSLTSRGDTQCF.

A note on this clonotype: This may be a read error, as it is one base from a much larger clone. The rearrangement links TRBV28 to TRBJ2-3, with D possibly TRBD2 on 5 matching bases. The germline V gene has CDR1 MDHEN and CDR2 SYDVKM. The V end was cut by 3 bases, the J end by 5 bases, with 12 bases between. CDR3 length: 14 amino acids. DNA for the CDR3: TGTGCCAGCAGTTTCTCGACTCGGGGAGATACGCAGTATTTT. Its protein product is CASSFSTRGDTQYF.

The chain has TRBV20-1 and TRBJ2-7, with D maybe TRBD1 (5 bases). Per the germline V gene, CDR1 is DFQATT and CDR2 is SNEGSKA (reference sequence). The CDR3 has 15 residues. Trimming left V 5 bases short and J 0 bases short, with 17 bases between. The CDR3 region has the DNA TGCAGTGCTCGACGGGCGAGACAGAGCTCCTACGAGCAGTACTTC. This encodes CSARRARQSSYEQYF.

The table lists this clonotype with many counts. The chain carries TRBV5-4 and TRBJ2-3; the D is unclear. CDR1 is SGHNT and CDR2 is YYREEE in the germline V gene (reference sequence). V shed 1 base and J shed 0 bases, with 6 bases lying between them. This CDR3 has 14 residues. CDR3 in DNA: TGTGCCAGCAGCTTGTCCGGGAGCACAGATACGCAGTATTTT. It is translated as CASSLSGSTDTQYF.

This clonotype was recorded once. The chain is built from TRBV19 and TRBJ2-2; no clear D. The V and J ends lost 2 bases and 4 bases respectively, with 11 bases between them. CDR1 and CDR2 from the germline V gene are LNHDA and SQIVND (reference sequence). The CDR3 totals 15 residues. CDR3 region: CASSIPSGGTGELFF. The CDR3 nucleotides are TGTGCCAGTAGTATACCGTCAGGTGGCACCGGGGAGCTGTTTTTT. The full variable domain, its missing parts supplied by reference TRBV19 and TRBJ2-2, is DGGITQSPKYLFRKEGQNVTLSCEQNLNHDAMYWYRQDPGQGLRLIYYSQIVNDFQKGDIAEGYSVSREKKESFPLTVTSAQKNPTAFYLCASSIPSGGTGELFFGEGSRLTVL.

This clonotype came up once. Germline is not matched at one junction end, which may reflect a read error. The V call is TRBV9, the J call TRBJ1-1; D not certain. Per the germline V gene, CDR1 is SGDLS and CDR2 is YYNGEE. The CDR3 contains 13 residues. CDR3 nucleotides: TGTGCCGGCAGCCTCACTATGAACACTGAAGCTTTCTTT. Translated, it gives CAGSLTMNTEAFF.

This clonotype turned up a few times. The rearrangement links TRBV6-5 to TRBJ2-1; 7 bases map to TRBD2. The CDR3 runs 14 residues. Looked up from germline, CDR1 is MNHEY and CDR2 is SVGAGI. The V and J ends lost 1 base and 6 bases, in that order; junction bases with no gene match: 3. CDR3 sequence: CASSYYGTTNEQFF. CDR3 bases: TGTGCCAGCAGTTACTACGGGACTACCAATGAGCAGTTCTTC.

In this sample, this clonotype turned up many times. The CDR3 sequence is CASSPGRGSYEQYF. The CDR3 DNA reads TGTGCCAGCAGCCCTGGGCGAGGGAGCTACGAGCAGTACTTC. The gene calls are TRBV14 and TRBJ2-7, with a tentative D call TRBD2 (5 bases). The germline V and J ends were trimmed by 4 bases and 3 bases, with 13 bases remaining between them. Germline CDR1 and CDR2: SGHDN and FVKESK. The CDR3 spans 14 residues.

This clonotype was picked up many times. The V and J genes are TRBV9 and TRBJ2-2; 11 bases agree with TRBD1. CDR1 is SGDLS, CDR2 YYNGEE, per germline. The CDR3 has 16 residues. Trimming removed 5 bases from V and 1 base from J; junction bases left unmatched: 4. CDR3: CASSGQGAKNTGELFF. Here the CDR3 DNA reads TGTGCCAGCAGTGGACAGGGGGCGAAGAACACCGGGGAGCTGTTTTTT.

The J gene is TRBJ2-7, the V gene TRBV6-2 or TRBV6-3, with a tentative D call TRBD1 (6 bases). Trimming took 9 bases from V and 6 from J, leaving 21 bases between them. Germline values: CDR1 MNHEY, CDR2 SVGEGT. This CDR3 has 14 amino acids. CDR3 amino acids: CASAGQTGWREQYF. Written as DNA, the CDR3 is TGTGCCAGTGCAGGACAGACTGGTTGGCGCGAGCAGTACTTC.

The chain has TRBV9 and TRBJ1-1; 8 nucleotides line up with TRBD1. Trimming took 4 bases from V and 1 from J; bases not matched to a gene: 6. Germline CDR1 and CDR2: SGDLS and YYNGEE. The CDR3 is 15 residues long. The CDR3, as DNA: TGTGCCAGCAGCCCCCGACAGGGGTGGAACACTGAAGCTTTCTTT. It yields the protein CASSPRQGWNTEAFF.

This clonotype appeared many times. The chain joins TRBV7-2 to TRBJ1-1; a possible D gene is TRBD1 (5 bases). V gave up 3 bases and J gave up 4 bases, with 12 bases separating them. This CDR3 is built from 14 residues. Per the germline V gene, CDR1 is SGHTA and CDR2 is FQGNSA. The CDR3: CASSFGASGTEAFF. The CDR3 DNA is TGTGCCAGCAGCTTCGGGGCGAGTGGCACTGAAGCTTTCTTT.

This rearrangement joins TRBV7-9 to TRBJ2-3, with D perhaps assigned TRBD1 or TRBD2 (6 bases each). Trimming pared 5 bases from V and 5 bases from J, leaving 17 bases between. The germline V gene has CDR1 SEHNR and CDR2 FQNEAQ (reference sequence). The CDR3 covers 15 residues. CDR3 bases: TGTGCCAGCAGCCTCTTTTCGGGGGCCGGAGATACGCAGTATTTT. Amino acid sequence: CASSLFSGAGDTQYF. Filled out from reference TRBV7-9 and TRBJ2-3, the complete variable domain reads DTGVSQNPRHKITKRGQNVTFRCDPISEHNRLYWYRQTLGQGPEFLTYFQNEAQLEKSRLLSDRFSAERPKGSFSTLEIQRTEQGDSAMYLCASSLFSGAGDTQYFGPGTRLTVL.

CDR3 DNA: TGTGCCAGCAGTTTTTACGGGACAGTTACGAAAAAAGATACGCAGTATTTT. The encoded protein is CASSFYGTVTKKDTQYF. The genes are TRBV28 and TRBJ2-3; 7 positions agree with TRBD1. Looked up from germline, CDR1 is MDHEN and CDR2 is SYDVKM. CDR3 length: 17 residues. J was trimmed by 5 bases and V by 3 bases; bases with no gene match: 14.

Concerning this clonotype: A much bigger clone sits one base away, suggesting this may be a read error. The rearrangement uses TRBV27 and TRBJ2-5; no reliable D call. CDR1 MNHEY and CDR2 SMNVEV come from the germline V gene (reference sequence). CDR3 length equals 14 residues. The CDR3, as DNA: TGTGCCAGCCGTTTTTCAGGCAACCAAGAGACCCAGTACTTC. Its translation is CASRFSGNQETQYF.

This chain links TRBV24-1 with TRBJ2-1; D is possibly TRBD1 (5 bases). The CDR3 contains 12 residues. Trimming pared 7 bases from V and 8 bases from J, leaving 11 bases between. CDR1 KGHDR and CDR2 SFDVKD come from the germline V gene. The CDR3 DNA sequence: TGTGCCACCAGCCCAGGGATGGATGAGCAGTTCTTC. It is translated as CATSPGMDEQFF.

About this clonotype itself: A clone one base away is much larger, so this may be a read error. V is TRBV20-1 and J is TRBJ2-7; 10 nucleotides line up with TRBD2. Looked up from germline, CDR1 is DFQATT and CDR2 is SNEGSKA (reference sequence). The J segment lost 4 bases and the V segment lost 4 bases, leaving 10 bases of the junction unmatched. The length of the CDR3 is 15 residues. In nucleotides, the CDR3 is TGCAGTGCTATCAGACTAGCGGGTAGATGTTACGAGCAGTACTTC. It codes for CSAIRLAGRCYEQYF.

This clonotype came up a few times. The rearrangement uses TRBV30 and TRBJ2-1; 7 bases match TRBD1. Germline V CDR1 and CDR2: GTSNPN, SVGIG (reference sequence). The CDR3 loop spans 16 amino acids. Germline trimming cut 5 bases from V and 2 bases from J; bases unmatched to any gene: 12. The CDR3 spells CAWSSTGLIAYNEQFF. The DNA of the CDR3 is TGTGCCTGGTCTTCGACAGGGCTGATCGCCTACAATGAGCAGTTCTTC.

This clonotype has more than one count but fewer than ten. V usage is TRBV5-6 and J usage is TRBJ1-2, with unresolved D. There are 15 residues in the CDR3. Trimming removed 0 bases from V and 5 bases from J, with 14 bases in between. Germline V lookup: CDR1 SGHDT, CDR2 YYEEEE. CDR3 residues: CASSLARQLMYGYTF. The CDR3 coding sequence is TGTGCCAGCAGCTTGGCCCGGCAGCTTATGTATGGCTACACCTTC. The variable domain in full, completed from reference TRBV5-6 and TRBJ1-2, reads DAGVTQSPTHLIKTRGQQVTLRCSPKSGHDTVSWYQQALGQGPQFIFQYYEEEERQRGNFPDRFSGHQFPNYSSELNVNALLLGDSALYLCASSLARQLMYGYTFGSGTRLTVV.

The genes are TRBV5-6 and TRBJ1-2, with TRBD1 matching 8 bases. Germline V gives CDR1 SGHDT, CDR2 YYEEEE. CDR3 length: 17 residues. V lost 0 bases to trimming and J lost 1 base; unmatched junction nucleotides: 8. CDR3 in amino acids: CASSLGPGGAYNYGYTF. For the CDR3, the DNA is TGTGCCAGCAGCTTGGGGCCAGGGGGCGCGTATAACTATGGCTACACCTTC. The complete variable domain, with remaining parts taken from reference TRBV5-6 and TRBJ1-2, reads DAGVTQSPTHLIKTRGQQVTLRCSPKSGHDTVSWYQQALGQGPQFIFQYYEEEERQRGNFPDRFSGHQFPNYSSELNVNALLLGDSALYLCASSLGPGGAYNYGYTFGSGTRLTVV.

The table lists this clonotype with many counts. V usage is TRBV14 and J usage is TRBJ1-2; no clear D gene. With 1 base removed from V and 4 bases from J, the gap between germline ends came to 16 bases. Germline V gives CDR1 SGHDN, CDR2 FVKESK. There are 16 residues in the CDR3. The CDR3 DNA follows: TGTGCCAGCAGCCAAGGAATTAACAGCTTCTTCTATGGCTACACCTTC. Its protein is CASSQGINSFFYGYTF.

CDR3: CAWSRAQINQPQHF. CDR3 bases: TGTGCCTGGAGTCGCGCACAGATCAATCAGCCCCAGCATTTT. V is TRBV30 and J is TRBJ1-5, with D hard to call. V was cut by 2 bases and J by 3 bases, with 11 bases left in between. The germline gives CDR1 GTSNPN, CDR2 SVGIG (reference sequence). This CDR3 has 14 amino acids.

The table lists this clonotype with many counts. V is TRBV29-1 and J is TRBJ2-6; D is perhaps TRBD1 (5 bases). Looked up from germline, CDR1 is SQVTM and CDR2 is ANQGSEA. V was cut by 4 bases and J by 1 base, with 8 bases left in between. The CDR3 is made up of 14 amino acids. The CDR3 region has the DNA TGCAGCGTTGTTGGGGCGTCTGGGGCCAACGTCCTGACTTTC. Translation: CSVVGASGANVLTF.

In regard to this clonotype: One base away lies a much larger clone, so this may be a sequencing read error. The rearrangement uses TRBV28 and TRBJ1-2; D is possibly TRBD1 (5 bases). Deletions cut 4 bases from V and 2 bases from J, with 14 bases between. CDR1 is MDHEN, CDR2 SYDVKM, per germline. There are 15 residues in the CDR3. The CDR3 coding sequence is TGTGCCAGCAGTTCGACGACAGCCTCAAACTATGGCTACACCTTC. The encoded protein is CASSSTTASNYGYTF.